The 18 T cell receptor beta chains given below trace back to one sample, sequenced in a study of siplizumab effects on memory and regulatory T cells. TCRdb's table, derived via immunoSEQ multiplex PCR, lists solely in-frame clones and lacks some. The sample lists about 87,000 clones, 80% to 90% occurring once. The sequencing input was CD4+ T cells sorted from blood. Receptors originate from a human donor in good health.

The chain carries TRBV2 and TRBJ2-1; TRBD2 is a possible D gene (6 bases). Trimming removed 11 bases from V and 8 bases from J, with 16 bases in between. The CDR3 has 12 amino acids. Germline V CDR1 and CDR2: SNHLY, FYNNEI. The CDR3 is CAGGESPHEQFF. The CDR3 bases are TGTGCCGGCGGGGAATCGCCCCATGAGCAGTTCTTC. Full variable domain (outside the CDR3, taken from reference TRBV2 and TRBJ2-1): EPEVTQTPSHQVTQMGQEVILRCVPISNHLYFYWYRQILGQKVEFLVSFYNNEISEKSEIFDDQFSVERPDGSNFTLKIRSTKLEDSAMYFCAGGESPHEQFFGPGTRLTVL.

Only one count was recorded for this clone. The DNA for the CDR3 is TGTGCCAGCAGAACAGGGTTTATGGCAGATACGCAGTATTTT. It is translated as CASRTGFMADTQYF. V and J are TRBV6-5 and TRBJ2-3; possibly TRBD1 for D (6 bases). The length of the CDR3 is 14 residues. Germline CDR1 MNHEY, CDR2 SVGAGI. V was cut by 6 bases and J by 4 bases, with 14 bases left in between.

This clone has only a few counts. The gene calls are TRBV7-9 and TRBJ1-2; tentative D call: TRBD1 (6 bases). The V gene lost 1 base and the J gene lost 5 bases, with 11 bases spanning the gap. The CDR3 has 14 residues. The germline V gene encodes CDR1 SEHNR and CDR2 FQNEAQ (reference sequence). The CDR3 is CASSLDSQGYGYTF. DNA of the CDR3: TGTGCCAGCAGCTTAGATAGCCAGGGGTATGGCTACACCTTC.

The CDR3: CASSLQGEGVYGYTF. DNA for the CDR3: TGTGCCAGCAGCTTACAGGGGGAAGGAGTCTATGGCTACACCTTC. The genes are TRBV5-6 and TRBJ1-2, with TRBD1 matching 8 bases. J was trimmed by 4 bases and V by 2 bases; bases with no gene match: 7. CDR3 length: 15 residues. Germline CDR1 is SGHDT and CDR2 is YYEEEE. Supplemented by reference TRBV5-6 and TRBJ1-2, the full variable domain reads DAGVTQSPTHLIKTRGQQVTLRCSPKSGHDTVSWYQQALGQGPQFIFQYYEEEERQRGNFPDRFSGHQFPNYSSELNVNALLLGDSALYLCASSLQGEGVYGYTFGSGTRLTVV.

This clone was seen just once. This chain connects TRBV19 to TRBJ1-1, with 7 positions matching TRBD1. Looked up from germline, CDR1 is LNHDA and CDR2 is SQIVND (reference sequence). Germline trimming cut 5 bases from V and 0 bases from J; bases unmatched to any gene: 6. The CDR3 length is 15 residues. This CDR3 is CASSSGQALNTEAFF. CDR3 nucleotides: TGTGCCAGTAGTTCAGGACAGGCTTTGAACACTGAAGCTTTCTTT.

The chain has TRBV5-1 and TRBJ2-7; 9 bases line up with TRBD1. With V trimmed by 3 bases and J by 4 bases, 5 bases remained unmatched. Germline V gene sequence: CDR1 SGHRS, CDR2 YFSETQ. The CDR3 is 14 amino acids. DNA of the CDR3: TGCGCCAGCAGCTGGGACAGGGTTGAGTACGAGCAGTACTTC. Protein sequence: CASSWDRVEYEQYF. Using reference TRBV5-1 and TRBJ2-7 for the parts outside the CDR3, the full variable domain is KAGVTQTPRYLIKTRGQQVTLSCSPISGHRSVSWYQQTPGQGLQFLFEYFSETQRNKGNFPGRFSGRQFSNSRSEMNVSTLELGDSALYLCASSWDRVEYEQYFGPGTRLTVT.

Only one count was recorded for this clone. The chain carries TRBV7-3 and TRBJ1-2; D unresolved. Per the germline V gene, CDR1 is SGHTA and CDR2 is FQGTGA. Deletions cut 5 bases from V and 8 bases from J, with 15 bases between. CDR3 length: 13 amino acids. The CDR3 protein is CASSPRISGGYTF. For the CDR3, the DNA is TGTGCCAGCAGCCCCCGCATCTCTGGGGGCTACACCTTC.

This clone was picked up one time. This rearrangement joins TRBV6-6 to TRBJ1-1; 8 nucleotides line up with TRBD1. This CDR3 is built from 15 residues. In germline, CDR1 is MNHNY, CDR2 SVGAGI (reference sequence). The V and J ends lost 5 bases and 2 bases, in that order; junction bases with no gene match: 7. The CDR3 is CASSDWDRQNTEAFF. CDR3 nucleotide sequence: TGTGCCAGCAGTGACTGGGACAGGCAAAACACTGAAGCTTTCTTT.

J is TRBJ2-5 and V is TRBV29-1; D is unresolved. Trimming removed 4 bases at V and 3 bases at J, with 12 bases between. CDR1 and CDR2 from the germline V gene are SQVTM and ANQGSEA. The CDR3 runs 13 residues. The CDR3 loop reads CSVGGSQKETQYF. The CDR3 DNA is TGCAGCGTTGGTGGCAGCCAAAAAGAGACCCAGTACTTC.

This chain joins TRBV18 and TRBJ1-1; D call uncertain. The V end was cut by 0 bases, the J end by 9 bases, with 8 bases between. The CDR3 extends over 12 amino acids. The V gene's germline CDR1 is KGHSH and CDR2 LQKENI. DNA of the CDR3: TGTGCCAGCTCACCACCGAATGGGCAAGCTTTCTTT. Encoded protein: CASSPPNGQAFF. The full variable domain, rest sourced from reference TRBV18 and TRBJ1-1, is NAGVMQNPRHLVRRRGQEARLRCSPMKGHSHVYWYRQLPEEGLKFMVYLQKENIIDESGMPKERFSAEFPKEGPSILRIQQVVRGDSAAYFCASSPPNGQAFFGQGTRLTVV.

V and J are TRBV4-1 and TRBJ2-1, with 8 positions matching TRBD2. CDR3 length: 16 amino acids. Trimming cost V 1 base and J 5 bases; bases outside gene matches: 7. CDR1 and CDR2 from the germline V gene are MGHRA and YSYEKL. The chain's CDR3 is CASSQGHGGVDNEQFF. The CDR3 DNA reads TGCGCCAGCAGCCAAGGTCACGGGGGGGTCGACAATGAGCAGTTCTTC.

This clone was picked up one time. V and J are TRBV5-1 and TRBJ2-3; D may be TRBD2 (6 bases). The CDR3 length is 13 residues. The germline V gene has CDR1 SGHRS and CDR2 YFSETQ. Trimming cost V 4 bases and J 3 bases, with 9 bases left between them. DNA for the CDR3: TGCGCCAGCAGCGAAGGAGGGACAGATACGCAGTATTTT. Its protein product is CASSEGGTDTQYF.

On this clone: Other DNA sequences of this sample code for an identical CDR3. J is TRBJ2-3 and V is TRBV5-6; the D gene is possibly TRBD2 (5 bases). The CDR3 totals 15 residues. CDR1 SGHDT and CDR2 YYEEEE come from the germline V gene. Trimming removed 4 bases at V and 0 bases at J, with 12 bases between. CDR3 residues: CASSLGLASTDTQYF. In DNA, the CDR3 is TGTGCCAGCAGCCTAGGACTGGCGAGCACAGATACGCAGTATTTT.

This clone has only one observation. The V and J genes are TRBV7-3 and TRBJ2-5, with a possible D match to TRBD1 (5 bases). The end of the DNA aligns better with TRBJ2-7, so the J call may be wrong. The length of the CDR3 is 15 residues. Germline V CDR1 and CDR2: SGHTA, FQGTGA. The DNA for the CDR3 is TGTGCCAGCAGCCTAATGGTATCAGGGCACCACGAGCAGTACTTC. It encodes CASSLMVSGHHEQYF.

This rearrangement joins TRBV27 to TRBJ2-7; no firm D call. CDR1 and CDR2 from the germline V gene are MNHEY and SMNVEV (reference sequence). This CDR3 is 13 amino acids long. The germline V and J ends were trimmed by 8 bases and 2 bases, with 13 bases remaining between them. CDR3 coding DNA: TGTGCCAGCGTCGGTAAGCTTCCCTACGAGCAGTACTTC. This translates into CASVGKLPYEQYF.

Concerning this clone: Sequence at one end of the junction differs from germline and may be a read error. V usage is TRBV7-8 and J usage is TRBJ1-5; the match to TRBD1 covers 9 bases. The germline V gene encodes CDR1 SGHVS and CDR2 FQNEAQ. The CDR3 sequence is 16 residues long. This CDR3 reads CASSPYGQGTGQPQGF. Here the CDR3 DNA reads TGTGCCAGCAGCCCATATGGACAGGGGACAGGTCAGCCCCAGGGTTTT. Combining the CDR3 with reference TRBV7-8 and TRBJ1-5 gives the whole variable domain GAGVSQSPRYKVAKRGQDVALRCDPISGHVSLFWYQQALGQGPEFLTYFQNEAQLDKSGLPSDRFFAERPEGSVSTLKIQRTQQEDSAVYLCASSPYGQGTGQPQGFGDGTRLSIL.

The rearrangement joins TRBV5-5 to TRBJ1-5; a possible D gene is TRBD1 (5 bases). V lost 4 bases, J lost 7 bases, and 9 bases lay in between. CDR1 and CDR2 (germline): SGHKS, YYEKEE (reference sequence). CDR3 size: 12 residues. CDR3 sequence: CASSPGGQPQHF. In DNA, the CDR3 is TGTGCCAGCAGCCCGGGGGGGCAGCCCCAGCATTTT.

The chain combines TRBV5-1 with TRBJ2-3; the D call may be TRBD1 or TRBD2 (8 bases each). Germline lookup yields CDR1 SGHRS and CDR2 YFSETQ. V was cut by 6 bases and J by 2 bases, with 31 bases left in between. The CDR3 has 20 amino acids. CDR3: CASTKSPGQGTGRATDTQYF. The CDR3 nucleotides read TGCGCCAGCACCAAATCTCCAGGACAGGGAACCGGGAGGGCCACAGATACGCAGTATTTT.